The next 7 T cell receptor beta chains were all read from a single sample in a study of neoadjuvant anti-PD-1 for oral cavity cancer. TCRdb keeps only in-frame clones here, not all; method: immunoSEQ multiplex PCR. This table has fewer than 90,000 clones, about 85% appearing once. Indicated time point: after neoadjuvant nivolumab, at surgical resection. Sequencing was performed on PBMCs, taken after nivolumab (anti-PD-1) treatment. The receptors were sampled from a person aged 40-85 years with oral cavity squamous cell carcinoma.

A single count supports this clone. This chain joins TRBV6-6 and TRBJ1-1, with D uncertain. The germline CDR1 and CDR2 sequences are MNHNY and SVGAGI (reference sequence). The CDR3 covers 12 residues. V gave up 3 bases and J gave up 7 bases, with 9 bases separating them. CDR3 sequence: CASSYNWGEAFF. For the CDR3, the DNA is TGTGCCAGCAGTTATAATTGGGGTGAAGCTTTCTTT.

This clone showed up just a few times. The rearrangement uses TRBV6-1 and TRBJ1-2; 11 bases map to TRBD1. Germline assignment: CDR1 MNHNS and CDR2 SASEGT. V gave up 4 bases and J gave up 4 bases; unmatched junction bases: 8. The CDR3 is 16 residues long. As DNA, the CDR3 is TGTGCCAGCAGTGCCCTGGGACAGGGGGGACCCTATGGCTACACCTTC. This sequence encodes CASSALGQGGPYGYTF.

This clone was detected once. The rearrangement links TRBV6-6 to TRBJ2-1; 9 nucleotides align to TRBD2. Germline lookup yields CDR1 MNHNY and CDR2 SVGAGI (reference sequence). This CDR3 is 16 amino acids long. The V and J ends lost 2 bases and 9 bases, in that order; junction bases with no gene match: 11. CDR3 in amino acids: CASSYPAGTSSSEQFF. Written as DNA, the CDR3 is TGTGCCAGCAGTTACCCCGCCGGGACTAGCTCCTCTGAGCAGTTCTTC.

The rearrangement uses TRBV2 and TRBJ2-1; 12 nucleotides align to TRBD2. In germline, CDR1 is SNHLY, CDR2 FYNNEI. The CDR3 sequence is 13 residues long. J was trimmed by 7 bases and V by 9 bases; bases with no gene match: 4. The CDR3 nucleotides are TGTGCCAGGGGACTAGCGGGCGCAAATGAGCAGTTCTTC. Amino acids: CARGLAGANEQFF. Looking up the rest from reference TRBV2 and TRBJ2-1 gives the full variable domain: EPEVTQTPSHQVTQMGQEVILRCVPISNHLYFYWYRQILGQKVEFLVSFYNNEISEKSEIFDDQFSVERPDGSNFTLKIRSTKLEDSAMYFCARGLAGANEQFFGPGTRLTVL.

The CDR3 nucleotides are TGCGCCAGCAGCCAAGATAGGGGGCAGACGGGTAGCAATCAGCCCCAGCATTTT. As protein: CASSQDRGQTGSNQPQHF. V usage is TRBV4-1 and J usage is TRBJ1-5; 7 nucleotides agree with TRBD1. CDR3 length equals 18 residues. Trimming removed 0 bases from V and 0 bases from J; junction bases left unmatched: 8. Germline V gene data show CDR1 as MGHRA and CDR2 as YSYEKL.

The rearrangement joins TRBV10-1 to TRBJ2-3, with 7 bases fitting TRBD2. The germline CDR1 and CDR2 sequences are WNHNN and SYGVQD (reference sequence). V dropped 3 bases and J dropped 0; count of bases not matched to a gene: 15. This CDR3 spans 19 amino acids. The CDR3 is CASSEPWRHSGSSTDTQYF. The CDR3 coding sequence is TGCGCCAGCAGTGAACCTTGGAGACATAGCGGGTCTAGCACAGATACGCAGTATTTT.

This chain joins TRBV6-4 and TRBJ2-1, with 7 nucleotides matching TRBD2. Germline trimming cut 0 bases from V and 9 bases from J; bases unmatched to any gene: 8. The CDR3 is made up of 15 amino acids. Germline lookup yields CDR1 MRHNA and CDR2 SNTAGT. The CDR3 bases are TGTGCCAGCAGTGACTCGGTGGGGGGGGTCAGTGAGCAGTTCTTC. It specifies CASSDSVGGVSEQFF.